This is a list of T cell receptor beta chains from one sample in a study of blood T cell repertoires in COVID-19. The table came from immunoSEQ multiplex PCR; TCRdb's copy has only in-frame clones and leaves some out. The table records hundreds of thousands of clones, 85% to 90% of them present only once. The sample was peripheral blood. The receptors shown here come from a human donor in a cohort sampled during active COVID-19. Both conserved end residues are part of each CDR3. Clone size, where shown, is once, few, many, or a class for clones that have expanded.

V: TRBV21-1; length: 17; size: NA; CDR3: CASSRVGRLKKSYEQYF
V: TRBV19; length: 17; size: NA; CDR3: CVQEGDRGFWPNEKLFF
V: TRBV12-5; length: 17; size: NA; CDR3: CASGLRVWAGKSYEQYF
V: TRBV28; length: 16; size: NA; CDR3: CASSLPGVTSTDTQYF
V: TRBV11-3; length: 13; size: NA; CDR3: CASSSSGEGEQYF
V: TRBV7-2; length: 16; size: NA; CDR3: CASSFYWREATDTQYF
V: TRBV9; length: 16; size: NA; CDR3: CASSVEGLAVPDTQYF
V: TRBV5-6; length: 13; size: NA; CDR3: CASSIQGGETQYF
V: TRBV24-1; length: 15; size: NA; CDR3: CATSNGQGFRETQYF
V: TRBV12-3/TRBV12-4; length: 11; size: NA; CDR3: CASSSGYGYTF
V: TRBV7-3; length: 15; size: NA; CDR3: CASSHTGSNSGEQFF
V: TRBV2; length: 14; size: NA; CDR3: CASMPTRGTGELFF
V: TRBV5-1; length: 15; size: NA; CDR3: CASSLGLASTDTQYF
V: TRBV18; length: 16; size: NA; CDR3: CASSLQQIEGNEKLFF
V: TRBV3-1/TRBV3-2; length: 15; size: NA; CDR3: CASSWGSGGRYEQYF
V: TRBV7-9; length: 12; size: NA; CDR3: CASSPTGDTIYF
V: TRBV10-3; length: 14; size: NA; CDR3: CAISERGTTDTQYF
V: TRBV3-1/TRBV3-2; length: 15; size: NA; CDR3: CASSPSGTDLSPVYF
V: TRBV27; length: 15; size: NA; CDR3: CASSLLGLAWDEQFF
V: TRBV7-3; length: 15; size: NA; CDR3: CASSPERGPQETQYF
V: TRBV9; length: 15; size: NA; CDR3: CASSAQGSVGNTIYF
V: TRBV11-3; length: 12; size: NA; CDR3: CASGTGGDEQYF
V: TRBV20-1; length: 11; size: NA; CDR3: CSARAGESYTF
V: TRBV30; length: 14; size: NA; CDR3: CAWSVLRTYNEQFF
V: TRBV7-9; length: 16; size: NA; CDR3: CASSSTSGRTRYEQYF
V: TRBV3-1/TRBV3-2; length: 14; size: NA; CDR3: CASGPSGRGYEQYF
V: TRBV10-3; length: 16; size: NA; CDR3: CATQNLIVATYNEQFF
V: TRBV14; length: 15; size: NA; CDR3: CASSQDLGGSGELFF
V: TRBV28; length: 18; size: NA; CDR3: CATRGDGSSDSSTDTQYF
V: TRBV11-2; length: 15; size: NA; CDR3: CASSFQGAAGNTIYF
V: TRBV12-3/TRBV12-4; length: 13; size: NA; CDR3: CASSSGSNQPQHF
V: TRBV4-1; length: 13; size: NA; CDR3: CASSQVYQETQYF
V: TRBV6-5; length: 15; size: NA; CDR3: CASSYRETAYYGYTF
V: TRBV30; length: 18; size: NA; CDR3: CAWRTNRGLLPGGYGYTF
V: TRBV6-5; length: 16; size: NA; CDR3: CASSYRTEQMNYEQYF
V: TRBV7-3; length: 14; size: NA; CDR3: CASSLAGTTDTQYF
V: TRBV28; length: 14; size: once; CDR3: CASSFPGRIYEQYF